This paragraph covers one T cell receptor (beta chain) sequence. In the study's own analysis: Counts of nucleated cells, estimated from reference gene primer amplification, were obtained. Only in-frame clones appear in the TCRdb table, and some are missing; sequencing was by immunoSEQ multiplex PCR. Clone size and the V and J calls come from that table; the DNA yielded D and trimming. The data show under 450,000 clones, about 91% seen once. This record belongs to a study of blood T cell repertoires in COVID-19. Study information: Samples taken during acute and convalescent COVID-19 were collected in the United States, Italy and Spain.

CDR3 length: 12 residues. V was clipped by 9 bases and J by 4 bases; unmatched bases: 3. Per the germline V gene, CDR1 is MNHEY and CDR2 is SVGAGI. Enrolled during active infection, Seattle patients were then followed longitudinally. V is TRBV6-5 and J is TRBJ2-7; 10 bases are shared with TRBD2. Sequenced: peripheral blood. This sequence originates from a woman in her forties or fifties with COVID-19, enrolled during active disease. In DNA, the CDR3 is TGTGCCAGTACGACTAGCGGGTACGAGCAGTACTTC. Encoded protein: CASTTSGYEQYF.